Listed below are T cell receptor beta chains from one sample, sequenced in a study of blood T cell repertoires in COVID-19. Profiled with immunoSEQ multiplex PCR; TCRdb holds only in-frame clones, not every one. The data show about 120,000 clones, around 81% seen once. The material sequenced was peripheral blood. These receptors were collected from a human donor in a cohort sampled during active COVID-19. Both conserved end residues are part of each CDR3. The D gene is left open where the match is weak. Clone sizes are given selectively: once, few, many, or a class where the clone is expanded.

TRBJ2-7 | - | TRBD2 | TRBV6-2/TRBV6-3 | TGTGCCAGCAGTTACGGAGGGAGGGCCGACGAGCAGTACTTC | CASSYGGRADEQYF
TRBJ2-3 | once | TRBD1 | TRBV6-1 | TGTGCCAGCAGTGAACGACAGGGTAGCACAGATACGCAGTATTTT | CASSERQGSTDTQYF
TRBJ1-1 | - | TRBD1 | TRBV28 | TGTGCCAGCAGCCGATCAAACAGGGGGAACACTGAAGCTTTCTTT | CASSRSNRGNTEAFF
TRBJ1-1 | - | TRBD1 | TRBV30 | TGTGCCTGGAGTACGGGACAGGGGGGGACTGAAGCTTTCTTT | CAWSTGQGGTEAFF
TRBJ2-5 | - | TRBD2 | TRBV9 | TGTGCCAGCAGCGTAGCTAGCGGGTCGAAGACCCAGTACTTC | CASSVASGSKTQYF
TRBJ1-5 | few | TRBD1 | TRBV28 | TGTGCCAGCAACCAGGGGGGGACAGGGAATAGCAATCAGCCCCAGCATTTT | CASNQGGTGNSNQPQHF
TRBJ1-1 | - | - | TRBV3-1/TRBV3-2 | TGTGCCAGCAGCACCAGACTTGAGTCGAACACTGAAGCTTTCTTT | CASSTRLESNTEAFF
TRBJ1-2 | - | TRBD1 | TRBV9 | TGTGCCAGCAGCGTAGGACAGGGGGCTTATGGCTACACCTTC | CASSVGQGAYGYTF
TRBJ2-7 | few | TRBD2 | TRBV6-2/TRBV6-3 | TGTGCCAGCAGTTACGATCGCGGGGGGCCTGAGCAGTACTTC | CASSYDRGGPEQYF
TRBJ1-2 | - | - | TRBV28 | TGTGCCAGCAGTTCAGAAGGGGCGCCTGGGAATAATGGCTACACCTTC | CASSSEGAPGNNGYTF
TRBJ2-4 | - | - | TRBV7-2 | TGTGCCAGCAGCTTAGCGTCTACAGAGCCCAAAAACATTCAGTACTTC | CASSLASTEPKNIQYF
TRBJ2-7 | - | TRBD2 | TRBV6-2/TRBV6-3 | TGTGCCAGCAGTTACGGGCTAGCGGCACTAGGCGAGCAGTACTTC | CASSYGLAALGEQYF
TRBJ1-5 | once | TRBD1 | TRBV10-3 | TGTGCCATCAGTGAAGGACAGGGTGGTCAGCCCCAGCATTTT | CAISEGQGGQPQHF
TRBJ2-7 | - | TRBD1 | TRBV4-1 | TGCGCCAGCAGCCAAGGGACAGGGGGTACCTACGAGCAGTACTTC | CASSQGTGGTYEQYF
TRBJ1-4 | - | - | TRBV12-3/TRBV12-4 | TGTGCCAGCAGTTTCAGGGATCGGGAAAAACTGTTTTTT | CASSFRDREKLFF
TRBJ1-2 | - | - | TRBV30 | TGTGCCTGGAGTCAGTACTATGGCTACACCTTC | CAWSQYYGYTF
TRBJ1-1 | - | TRBD1 | TRBV7-9 | TGTGCCAGCAGCTACCGGGACAGGGGGGTGGTTGAAGCTTTCTTT | CASSYRDRGVVEAFF
TRBJ2-5 | - | - | TRBV28 | TGTGCCAGCAGTTCTAGCCTAGAGACCCAGTACTTC | CASSSSLETQYF
TRBJ2-5 | - | TRBD1 | TRBV18 | TGTGCCAGCTCACTCCAGCCCAGGGGGCCCCAAGAGACCCAGTACTTC | CASSLQPRGPQETQYF
TRBJ2-3 | - | TRBD2 | TRBV7-6 | TGTGCCAGCAGCCCCTATGGGTCTAGCGGGGGAGGCTCAGATACGCAGTATTTT | CASSPYGSSGGGSDTQYF
TRBJ1-2 | - | - | TRBV30 | TGTGCCTGGAGCTCAGGACTGAAGCACTCATATGGCTACACCTTC | CAWSSGLKHSYGYTF
TRBJ2-6 | - | - | TRBV7-2 | TGTGCCAGCAGCTTAGATTCTACTGGGGCCAACGTCCTGACTTTC | CASSLDSTGANVLTF
TRBJ2-5 | - | - | TRBV20-1 | TGCAGTGCTAGAGACGGGGAGACCCAGTACTTC | CSARDGETQYF
TRBJ1-5 | few | TRBD1 | TRBV4-1 | TGCGCCAGCAGCCAAGCGGGACAGCATCAGCCCCAGCATTTT | CASSQAGQHQPQHF
TRBJ2-7 | - | - | TRBV5-8 | TGTGCCAGCAACCTAAGGGGACTTGGAACCGAGCAGTACTTC | CASNLRGLGTEQYF
TRBJ2-2 | - | TRBD2 | TRBV30 | TGTGCCTGGAGTGTACTGTCGGGGGGGCTACCCGGGGAGCTGTTTTTT | CAWSVLSGGLPGELFF
TRBJ2-2 | - | - | TRBV11-2 | TGTGCCAGCACCCCCAGCAGGGCGAACACCGGGGAGCTGTTTTTT | CASTPSRANTGELFF
TRBJ2-3 | - | TRBD2 | TRBV5-5 | TGTGCCAGCAAGGGACTAGCGGAGGAGTACACAGATACGCAGTATTTT | CASKGLAEEYTDTQYF
TRBJ2-3 | - | TRBD2 | TRBV28 | TGTGCCAGCAGTATGGGGCTAGCGGGGGGCCGATACACAGATACGCAGTATTTT | CASSMGLAGGRYTDTQYF
TRBJ1-4 | - | - | TRBV4-1 | TGCGCCAGCAGGTTAACAGGGACTATAGAAAAACTGTTTTTT | CASRLTGTIEKLFF
TRBJ2-1 | once | TRBD1 | TRBV18 | TGTGCCAGCTCACCACCGCTGGCAACGGACAGGTACAATGAGCAGTTCTTC | CASSPPLATDRYNEQFF
TRBJ1-2 | - | TRBD1 | TRBV28 | TGTGCCAGCATTACAGGCGGGACAGATAACTATGGCTACACCTTC | CASITGGTDNYGYTF
TRBJ1-5 | - | TRBD1 | TRBV19 | TGTGCCAGTAGCCCATCAGGGGGCGCGGGTCAGCCCCAGCATTTT | CASSPSGGAGQPQHF
TRBJ2-2 | - | - | TRBV4-1 | TGCGCCAGCAGCCAAATTTCCGGGACTTTGAACACCGGGGAGCTGTTTTTT | CASSQISGTLNTGELFF
TRBJ1-2 | - | - | TRBV6-6 | TGTGCCAGCACCCTCTCGGCGGGGGGCGGCTTTTCTACCTTC | CASTLSAGGGFSTF
TRBJ2-3 | once | - | TRBV3-1/TRBV3-2 | TGTGCCAGCAGCCCCCCTTCGTACACAGATACGCAGTATTTT | CASSPPSYTDTQYF
TRBJ2-1 | - | - | TRBV18 | TGTGCCAGCTCACGGCAAGCGGTCTACAATGAGCAGTTCTTC | CASSRQAVYNEQFF
TRBJ2-3 | - | - | TRBV4-3 | TGCGCCAGCAGCCAAGATACCCGACTGGGTACGCAGTATTTT | CASSQDTRLGTQYF
TRBJ1-6 | few | - | TRBV3-1/TRBV3-2 | TGTGCCAGCAGCCGGGGACTGGGAACTAATTCACCCCTCCACTTT | CASSRGLGTNSPLHF
TRBJ2-7 | - | TRBD2 | TRBV6-5 | TGTGCCAGCAGCAAGGTCCTAGCGGGAATCCACGAGCAGTACTTC | CASSKVLAGIHEQYF
TRBJ1-2 | - | - | TRBV7-3 | TGTGCCAGCAGCACGTACAGGGACAATGGCTACACCTTC | CASSTYRDNGYTF
TRBJ1-5 | - | - | TRBV6-1 | TGTGCCAGCAGTGAACTGGGGAGGGCTAGCAATCAGCCCCAGCATTTT | CASSELGRASNQPQHF
TRBJ2-1 | - | TRBD1 | TRBV5-1 | TGCGCCAGCAGCCCACCAACAGGGGTTGATGAGCAGTTCTTC | CASSPPTGVDEQFF
TRBJ1-2 | few | TRBD1 | TRBV28 | TGTGCCAGCAGTTTCTCTTTTGGGGACAGGGAAGGGTATGGCTACACCTTC | CASSFSFGDREGYGYTF